This T cell receptor beta chain was sequenced in a study of blood T cell repertoires in COVID-19. Background on the study: The United States, Italy and Spain were the sources of the acute and convalescent COVID-19 samples.

The germline gives CDR1 SQVTM, CDR2 ANQGSEA. V lost 4 bases and J lost 0, with 7 bases in between. This CDR3 contains 13 residues. Study processing details: By means of reference gene primer amplification, nucleated cell counts were estimated. TCRdb keeps only in-frame clones here, not all; method: immunoSEQ multiplex PCR. That table supplies the V and J calls and clone size; D and trimming were determined from the DNA. The sample carries around 290,000 clones, approximately 86% recorded once. The study drew participants aged about 18 to 89 years from approximately 23 US areas. Resolution of symptoms, clearance, or two negative PCRs was present in recovered Cohort 3 donors.

This chain uses TRBV29-1 with TRBJ1-3; D not certain. This TCR derives from a woman younger than 45 who had recovered from COVID-19. Sequencing was performed on PBMCs or T cells enriched from blood (not recorded which). CDR3 nucleotides: TGCAGCGTTGGTGGCAGCTCTGGAAACACCATATATTTT. Translating gives CSVGGSSGNTIYF.